The subject of this entry is one TCR beta chain. The target antigen is unknown. The sample is drawn from a study of blood T cells in healthy people across ages. General study points: With age, beta diversity per million T cells declined roughly linearly, significantly by about 37.

CDR3 length: 14 amino acids. From germline, CDR1 is SGHKS and CDR2 YYEKEE (reference sequence). The V and J ends lost 5 bases and 3 bases respectively, with 14 bases between them. Sample-barcoded 5' priming and a J-beta primer mix drove a second PCR of about 6 to 12 cycles. One entry per CDR3 protein, called by TCRdb with MiXCR from the 5' RACE reads. The table has 1.5 million or so distinct CDR3 sequences, around two fifths seen once. The sequencing input was blood. The receptor was isolated from a woman aged 18-29 years in good health. This chain links TRBV5-5 with TRBJ1-2; D is uncertain. The DNA of the CDR3 is TGTGCCAGCAGTAAGGATGTAGGAGACTATGGCTACACCTTC. Its translation: CASSKDVGDYGYTF.